Listed here are 7 T cell receptor beta chains from one sample, sequenced in a study of T cells after yellow fever vaccination. In TCRdb, the 5' RACE reads were re-called with MiXCR into one record per CDR3 protein. The data contain about 120,000 distinct CDR3 sequences, 7% to 8.5% of them seen just once; the ten biggest clones take up roughly 25%. The source material was CD8+ T cells sorted from PBMCs, sampled 45 days after the yellow fever booster vaccination. All receptors derive from a man in his thirties or forties who received the YFV17D yellow fever vaccine.

Ten or more counts support this clonotype. V is TRBV6-5 and J is TRBJ2-7, with D perhaps being TRBD1 or TRBD2 (5 bases each). CDR1 MNHEY and CDR2 SVGAGI come from the germline V gene. This CDR3 spans 14 amino acids. The germline V and J ends were trimmed by 2 bases and 7 bases, with 15 bases remaining between them. The CDR3 reads CASSYGRVGDEQYF. CDR3 bases: TGTGCCAGCAGTTACGGGCGAGTGGGGGATGAGCAGTACTTC.

This clonotype was seen many times. The chain carries TRBV7-9 and TRBJ1-5; TRBD1 matches at 11 bases. After removal of 3 bases from V and 5 bases from J, the junction contained 6 bases not matched to a gene. Germline-derived CDR1 and CDR2 are SEHNR and FQNEAQ (reference sequence). The CDR3 spans 16 residues. The CDR3 DNA reads TGTGCCAGCAGCTTCACTGGACAGGGGGCCGATCAGCCCCAGCATTTT. Translated, it gives CASSFTGQGADQPQHF.

In the case of this clonotype: Since a much larger clone is just one base distant, this may be a read error. The chain couples TRBV29-1 to TRBJ1-1, with a possible D match to TRBD1 (5 bases). The ends were cut back, 6 bases at V and 1 base at J, with 15 bases in the middle. The CDR3 runs to 14 residues. Germline CDR1 reads SQVTM; CDR2 reads ANQGSEA. The CDR3 DNA is TGCAGCGTAGACCGGACATGGACGAACACTGAAGCTTTCTTT. Translated, it gives CSVDRTWTNTEAFF.

There are many counts of this clonotype. The CDR3 DNA sequence: TGTGCCAGCAAAGGGCCTACCGGGGAGCTGTTTTTT. Translating gives CASKGPTGELFF. V is TRBV7-9 and J is TRBJ2-2; D gene uncertain. Germline V gene data show CDR1 as SEHNR and CDR2 as FQNEAQ (reference sequence). Trimming stripped 7 bases from V and 5 bases from J, with 8 bases between. This CDR3 spans 12 amino acids. The full variable domain, rest sourced from reference TRBV7-9 and TRBJ2-2, is DTGVSQNPRHKITKRGQNVTFRCDPISEHNRLYWYRQTLGQGPEFLTYFQNEAQLEKSRLLSDRFSAERPKGSFSTLEIQRTEQGDSAMYLCASKGPTGELFFGEGSRLTVL.

V gene TRBV19 combines with J gene TRBJ2-7, with 9 bases identical to TRBD2. The V segment lost 3 bases and the J segment 4 bases; nucleotides outside the gene matches: 7. Looked up from germline, CDR1 is LNHDA and CDR2 is SQIVND (reference sequence). This CDR3 is built from 15 residues. The CDR3 here is CASSINAGGPYEQYF. The CDR3, as DNA: TGTGCCAGTAGTATCAATGCGGGAGGGCCTTACGAGCAGTACTTC.

This clonotype was recorded many times. The chain employs TRBV4-2 and TRBJ2-7; 12 positions match TRBD2. V lost 0 bases, J lost 3 bases, and 3 bases stayed unmatched. Germline CDR1 reads LGHNA; CDR2 reads YNFKEQ. The CDR3 is 16 residues long. The CDR3 DNA reads as TGTGCCAGCAGCCAAGAAACTAGCGGGAGGCTCTACGAGCAGTACTTC. Translating it yields CASSQETSGRLYEQYF.

This clonotype was seen repeatedly, ten times or more. The chain joins TRBV27 to TRBJ2-3; 14 bases line up with TRBD2. V was clipped by 10 bases and J by 5 bases; unmatched bases: 5. Germline V gives CDR1 MNHEY, CDR2 SMNVEV (reference sequence). The CDR3 is made up of 14 amino acids. For the CDR3, the DNA is TGTGCCACCTCGGGACTAGCGGGAGAAGATACGCAGTATTTT. Translating gives CATSGLAGEDTQYF.